Detailed here is one T cell receptor (beta chain). This CDR3 has 14 residues. The V and J ends lost 1 base and 1 base respectively, with 10 bases between them. Per germline, CDR1 GTSNPN and CDR2 SVGIG (reference sequence). This record belongs to a study of blood T cell repertoires in COVID-19. Whole-study context: Sites across the United States, Italy and Spain contributed samples from acute and convalescent COVID-19. T cells, B-cell-depleted T cells, or PBMCs provided the cDNA or gDNA that served as material.

Original data processing: Reference gene primer amplification yielded estimated nucleated cell counts. Produced via immunoSEQ multiplex PCR; TCRdb's table is partial and in-frame only. For V, J and clone size, that table is used; D and trimming come from the DNA. The sample contains 120,000 to 150,000 clones, more than 70% of which appear only once. This sequence was found in an older woman with acute or convalescent COVID-19. What was sequenced was peripheral blood. The V and J genes are TRBV30 and TRBJ1-2; D unclear. The CDR3 nucleotides read TGTGCCTGGAGTGGTTGGAGGTTTAACTATGGCTACACCTTC. This encodes CAWSGWRFNYGYTF.